The T cell receptor (beta chain) under discussion was sequenced for a study of CD8 T cells in Susac syndrome. RNA in amounts of about 0.5 to 1 ug was reverse transcribed with random hexamers. TCRdb passed the immunoSEQ multiplex PCR reads through MiXCR, listing each CDR3 protein once. This table holds around 200,000 distinct CDR3 sequences, approximately 94% found once. The CDR3 spans 16 residues. Germline V gives CDR1 LGHNA, CDR2 YSLEER. Trimming took 1 base from V and 5 from J, leaving 17 bases between them. The V call is TRBV4-3, the J call TRBJ2-5; D is perhaps TRBD1 (6 bases). Source material: CD4+ T cells from PBMCs. This clonotype was sampled from a human donor with Susac syndrome. Here the CDR3 DNA reads TGCGCCAGCAGCCAAGGGCGGCAGGGGAGTTTGGAGACCCAGTACTTC. Translating it yields CASSQGRQGSLETQYF.